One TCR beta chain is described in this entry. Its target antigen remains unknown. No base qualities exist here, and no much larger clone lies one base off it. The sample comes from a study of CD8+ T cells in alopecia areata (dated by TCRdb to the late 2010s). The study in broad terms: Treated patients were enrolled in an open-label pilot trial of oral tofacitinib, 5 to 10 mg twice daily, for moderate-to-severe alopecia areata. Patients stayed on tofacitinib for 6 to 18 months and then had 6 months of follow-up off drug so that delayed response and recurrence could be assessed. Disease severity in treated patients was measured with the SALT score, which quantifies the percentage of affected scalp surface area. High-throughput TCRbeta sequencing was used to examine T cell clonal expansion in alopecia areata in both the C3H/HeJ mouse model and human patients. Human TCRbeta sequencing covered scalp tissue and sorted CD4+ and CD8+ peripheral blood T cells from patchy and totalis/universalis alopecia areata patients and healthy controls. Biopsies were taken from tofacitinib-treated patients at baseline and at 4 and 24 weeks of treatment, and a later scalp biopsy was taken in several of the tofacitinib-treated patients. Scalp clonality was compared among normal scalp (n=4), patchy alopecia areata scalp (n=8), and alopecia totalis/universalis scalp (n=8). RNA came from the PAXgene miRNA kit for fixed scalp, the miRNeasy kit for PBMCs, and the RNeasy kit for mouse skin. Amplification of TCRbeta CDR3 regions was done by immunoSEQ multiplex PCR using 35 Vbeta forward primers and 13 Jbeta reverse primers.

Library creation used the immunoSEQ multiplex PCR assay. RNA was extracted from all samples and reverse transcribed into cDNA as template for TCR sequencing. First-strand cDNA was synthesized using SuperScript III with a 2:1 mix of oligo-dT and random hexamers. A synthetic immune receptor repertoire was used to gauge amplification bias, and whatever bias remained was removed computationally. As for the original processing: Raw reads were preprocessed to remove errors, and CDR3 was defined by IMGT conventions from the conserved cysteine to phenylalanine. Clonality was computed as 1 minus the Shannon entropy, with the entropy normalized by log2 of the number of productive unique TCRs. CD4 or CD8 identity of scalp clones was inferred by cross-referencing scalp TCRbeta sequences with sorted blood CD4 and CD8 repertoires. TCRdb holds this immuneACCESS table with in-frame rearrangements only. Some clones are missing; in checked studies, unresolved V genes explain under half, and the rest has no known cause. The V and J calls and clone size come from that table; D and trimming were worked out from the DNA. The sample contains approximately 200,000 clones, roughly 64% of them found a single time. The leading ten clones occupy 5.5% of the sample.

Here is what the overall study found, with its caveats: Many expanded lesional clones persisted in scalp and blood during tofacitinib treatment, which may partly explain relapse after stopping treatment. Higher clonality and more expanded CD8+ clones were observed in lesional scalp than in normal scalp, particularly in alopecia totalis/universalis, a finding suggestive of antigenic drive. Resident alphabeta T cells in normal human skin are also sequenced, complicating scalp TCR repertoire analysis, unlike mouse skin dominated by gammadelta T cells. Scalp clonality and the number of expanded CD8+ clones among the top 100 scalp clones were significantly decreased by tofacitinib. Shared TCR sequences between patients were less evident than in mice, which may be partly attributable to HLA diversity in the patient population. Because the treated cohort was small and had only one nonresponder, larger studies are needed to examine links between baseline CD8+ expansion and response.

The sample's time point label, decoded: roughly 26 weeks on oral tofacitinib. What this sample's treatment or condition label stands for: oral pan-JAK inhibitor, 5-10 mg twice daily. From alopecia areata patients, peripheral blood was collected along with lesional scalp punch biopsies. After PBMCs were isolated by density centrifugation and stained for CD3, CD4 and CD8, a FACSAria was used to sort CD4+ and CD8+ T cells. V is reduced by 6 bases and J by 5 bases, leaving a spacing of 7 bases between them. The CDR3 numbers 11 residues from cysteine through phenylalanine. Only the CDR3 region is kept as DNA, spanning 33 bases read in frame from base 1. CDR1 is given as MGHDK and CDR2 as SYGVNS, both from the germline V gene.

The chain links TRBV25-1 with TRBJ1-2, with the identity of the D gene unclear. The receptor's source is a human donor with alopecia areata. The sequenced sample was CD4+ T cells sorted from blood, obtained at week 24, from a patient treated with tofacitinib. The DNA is TGTGCCAGCAGGACAAGTTATGGCTACACCTTC. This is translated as CASRTSYGYTF.